This T cell receptor (beta chain) was sequenced for a study of identical twins. The study, taken as a whole, reports: Surplus twin overlap in beta out-of-frame sequences was less pronounced. Zero-insertion analyses were open to partial confounding by invariant MAIT and iNKT cells.

This clonotype was seen ten or more times. Its antigen remains unidentified. All donors were healthy, and all were Caucasian. Carrying unique molecular identifiers, the cDNA also gained a universal primer site through template switching. MiXCR was run by TCRdb on the 5' RACE reads, yielding one entry per CDR3 protein. The data show roughly 1,500,000 distinct CDR3 sequences, 25% to 35% seen once. The CDR3 spans 14 residues. Trimming at V came to 0 bases and at J to 2 bases, leaving 1 base not matched to a gene. The V gene's germline CDR1 is SGDLS and CDR2 YYNGEE. The sequence came from a newborn girl in good health. The rearrangement joins TRBV9 to TRBJ2-7, with 8 bases aligning to TRBD2. The sample taken for sequencing was cord blood. The CDR3 DNA follows: TGTGCCAGCAGCGTAGGGCGGGAGGCCTACGAGCAGTACTTC. Its protein is CASSVGREAYEQYF.